The text below deals with one TCR beta chain. With V trimmed by 3 bases and J by 7 bases, 9 bases remained unmatched. Germline-derived CDR1 and CDR2 are SGHAT and FQNNGV. The CDR3 has 17 amino acids. The entry originates in a study of blood T cell repertoires in COVID-19. Study information: The analysed material was cDNA or gDNA that came from T cells, B-cell-depleted T cells, or PBMCs.

Repertoires were generated with immunoSEQ multiplex PCR, while TCRdb's copy carries only in-frame clones and drops some. The sample has 130,000 or so clones, roughly 83% seen once. The V and J genes are TRBV11-2 and TRBJ2-2, with TRBD1 identical over 12 bases. The sequencing sample was made of peripheral blood. This TCR came from a woman of 80 years or more with acute or convalescent COVID-19. The CDR3 bases are TGTGCCAGCAGCTTCCGGGACAGGGGGCGCAAAATCGGGGAGCTGTTTTTT. Translated: CASSFRDRGRKIGELFF.